These T cell receptor beta chains were read from a single sample in a study of blood T cells in healthy people across ages. One entry per CDR3 protein, called by TCRdb with MiXCR from the 5' RACE reads. The table shows roughly 800,000 distinct CDR3 sequences, with roughly 25% occurring only once. Another study also made use of these data, one on T cells of mothers and their children.

The sample taken for sequencing was blood. The receptors here all came from a boy between 10 and 17 years old in good health. CDR3s include the opening cysteine and the closing phenylalanine or tryptophan. Fields, in order: V gene, clone size, CDR3 length, D gene, J gene, CDR3 protein, CDR3 DNA. A D gene is named only where the DNA matches it firmly. Not all rows give a size; the values are once, few, many and, for expanded clones, a class.

TRBV5-6	-	14	-	TRBJ2-5	CASSWREWGETQYF	TGTGCCAGCAGCTGGCGGGAATGGGGAGAGACCCAGTACTTC
TRBV10-2	-	14	-	TRBJ1-4	CASSDRAGNEKLFF	TGCGCCAGCAGTGATAGGGCAGGGAACGAAAAACTGTTTTTT
TRBV29-1	once	13	-	TRBJ2-6	CSVRQVGANALTF	TGCAGCGTGCGACAGGTCGGGGCCAACGCCCTGACTTTC
TRBV18	-	18	TRBD2	TRBJ2-1	CASSPWASGRASYNEQFF	TGTGCCAGCTCACCATGGGCTAGCGGGAGGGCCTCCTACAATGAGCAGTTCTTC
TRBV4-1	few	19	TRBD2	TRBJ2-3	CASSQWTSGRGTSTDTQYF	TGCGCCAGCAGCCAGTGGACTAGCGGGAGGGGTACTAGCACAGATACGCAGTATTTT
TRBV7-2	-	13	TRBD1	TRBJ1-2	CASSPTGQISYTF	TGTGCCAGCAGCCCGACAGGGCAGATAAGCTACACCTTC
TRBV10-3	-	13	-	TRBJ2-7	CAISESTVYEQYF	TGTGCCATCAGTGAGTCGACGGTATACGAGCAGTACTTC
TRBV27	-	17	-	TRBJ1-4	CASSPLLGTRGAEKLFF	TGTGCCAGCAGTCCCCTGTTGGGCACAAGGGGAGCGGAAAAACTGTTTTTT
TRBV29-1	-	14	-	TRBJ2-7	CSVRRDSHGYEQYF	TGCAGCGTCCGTCGAGACAGTCACGGCTACGAGCAGTACTTC
TRBV27	-	15	TRBD2	TRBJ2-7	CASSLGLAVLYEQYF	TGTGCCAGCAGTTTGGGACTAGCGGTCTTATACGAGCAGTACTTC
TRBV25-1	-	16	TRBD2	TRBJ2-2	CASRGLAGEGTGELFF	TGTGCCAGCCGGGGACTAGCGGGAGAGGGCACCGGGGAGCTGTTTTTT
TRBV6-2/TRBV6-3	-	14	TRBD2	TRBJ2-7	CASRGSGGSYEQYF	TGTGCCAGCAGGGGTAGCGGGGGCTCCTACGAGCAGTACTTC
TRBV29-1	-	13	-	TRBJ1-2	CSVDGQPNYGYTF	TGCAGCGTTGATGGCCAGCCTAACTATGGCTACACCTTC
TRBV7-9	-	16	-	TRBJ2-3	CASSPAWGGGTDTQYF	TGTGCCAGCAGCCCAGCCTGGGGAGGAGGCACAGATACGCAGTATTTT
TRBV7-9	-	14	-	TRBJ1-1	CASSLDQGTTEAFF	TGTGCCAGCAGCTTGGATCAGGGAACCACTGAAGCTTTCTTT
TRBV28	few	14	-	TRBJ1-4	CASSSGTLNEKLFF	TGTGCCAGCAGTTCCGGGACCTTAAATGAAAAACTGTTTTTT
TRBV7-9	-	14	-	TRBJ2-5	CASSLNGVQETQYF	TGTGCCAGCAGCTTAAACGGGGTACAAGAGACCCAGTACTTC
TRBV4-2	-	16	-	TRBJ1-2	CASSQTLDSPTYGYTF	TGTGCCAGCAGCCAAACCCTGGACAGCCCAACCTATGGCTACACCTTC